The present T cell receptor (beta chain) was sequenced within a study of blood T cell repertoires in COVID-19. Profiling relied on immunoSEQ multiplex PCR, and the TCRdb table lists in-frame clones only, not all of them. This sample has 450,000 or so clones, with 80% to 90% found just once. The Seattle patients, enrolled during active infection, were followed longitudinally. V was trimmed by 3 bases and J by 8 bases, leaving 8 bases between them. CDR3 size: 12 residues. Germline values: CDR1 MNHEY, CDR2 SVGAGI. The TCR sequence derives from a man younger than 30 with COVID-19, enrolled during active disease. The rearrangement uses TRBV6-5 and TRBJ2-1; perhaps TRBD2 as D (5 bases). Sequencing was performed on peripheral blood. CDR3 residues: CASSYAGYEQFF. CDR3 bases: TGTGCCAGCAGTTATGCGGGCTATGAGCAGTTCTTC.